Each of the 24 T cell receptor beta chains below was sequenced from the same sample in a study of blood T cell repertoires in COVID-19. Repertoires were generated with immunoSEQ multiplex PCR, while TCRdb's copy carries only in-frame clones and drops some. Among around 140,000 clones listed, 75% to 85% were seen once. Material for sequencing was peripheral blood. These receptors were obtained from a woman older than 75 with active or convalescent COVID-19.

The rearrangement links TRBV14 to TRBJ2-7; the D gene is possibly TRBD2 (5 bases). Looked up from germline, CDR1 is SGHDN and CDR2 is FVKESK. The CDR3 covers 14 residues. Trimming shortened V by 0 bases and J by 3 bases, and 9 bases separated the two germline ends. As DNA, the CDR3 is TGTGCCAGCAGCCAAGATACGGGATACTACGAGCAGTACTTC. It specifies CASSQDTGYYEQYF.

This clone was detected only a few times. The CDR3, as DNA: TGTGCCAGCAGCTTTAAGACAGCCAGTGAAGCTTTCTTT. Translation gives CASSFKTASEAFF. The chain joins TRBV7-9 to TRBJ1-1; tentative D call: TRBD1 (5 bases). V was shortened by 3 bases and J by 7 bases, with 12 bases between the two germline ends. CDR1 and CDR2 (germline): SEHNR, FQNEAQ (reference sequence). The CDR3 is made up of 13 amino acids.

This chain joins TRBV11-1 and TRBJ1-1; TRBD1 matches at 8 bases. The CDR3 consists of 14 residues. V shed 5 bases, J shed 4 bases, and the junction held 6 bases outside the gene matches. Germline CDR1 is SGHAT and CDR2 is FQDESV (reference sequence). CDR3 residues: CASSMDRVGTEAFF. Here the CDR3 DNA reads TGTGCCAGCAGCATGGACAGGGTCGGCACTGAAGCTTTCTTT.

The V and J genes are TRBV7-9 and TRBJ2-2, with D unclear. The length of the CDR3 is 14 residues. Germline V gives CDR1 SEHNR, CDR2 FQNEAQ (reference sequence). The V gene lost 1 base and the J gene lost 6 bases, with 9 bases spanning the gap. The CDR3 nucleotides are TGTGCCAGCAGCTTAGTCGAGGTTGCCGGGGAGCTGTTTTTT. As protein: CASSLVEVAGELFF.

The V call is TRBV29-1, the J call TRBJ2-3, with TRBD2 matching 15 bases. CDR1 SQVTM and CDR2 ANQGSEA come from the germline V gene. This CDR3 spans 15 amino acids. After removal of 5 bases from V and 4 bases from J, the junction contained 4 bases not matched to a gene. The CDR3 DNA follows: TGCAGCGTTAGGACTAGCGGGGGGGCTGCAGATACGCAGTATTTT. This sequence encodes CSVRTSGGAADTQYF.

The chain employs TRBV2 and TRBJ1-5; D remains ambiguous. Germline CDR1 and CDR2: SNHLY and FYNNEI. The V end was cut by 2 bases, the J end by 0 bases, with 8 bases between. This CDR3 has 15 residues. The CDR3 DNA reads TGTGCCAGCAGTGAACGGAGGAATAGCAATCAGCCCCAGCATTTT. It translates to CASSERRNSNQPQHF.

V usage is TRBV30 and J usage is TRBJ2-2; D ambiguous. V lost 2 bases, J lost 6 bases, and 7 bases lay in between. The length of the CDR3 is 12 residues. CDR1 is GTSNPN and CDR2 is SVGIG in the germline V gene (reference sequence). CDR3 DNA: TGTGCCTGGAGTCGGTTGGCCGGGGAGCTGTTTTTT. This sequence encodes CAWSRLAGELFF.

This sequence joins TRBV15 and TRBJ2-7, with TRBD1 matching 8 bases. CDR1 and CDR2 from the germline V gene are LNHNV and YYDKDF (reference sequence). This CDR3 contains 17 residues. Losses at the gene ends were 3 bases for V and 7 bases for J; bases not matched to a gene: 17. CDR3 sequence reads: CATSRARGGTGPLEQYF. The CDR3, as DNA: TGTGCCACCAGCAGGGCGAGAGGGGGGACAGGACCCCTGGAGCAGTACTTC.

The chain links TRBV6-5 to TRBJ2-7; possibly TRBD1 for D (5 bases). From germline, CDR1 is MNHEY and CDR2 SVGAGI. CDR3 length: 14 residues. V lost 5 bases and J 6 bases, leaving 17 bases between the germline ends. CDR3 sequence: CASSKAAGQGEQYF. The CDR3 coding sequence is TGTGCCAGCAGTAAGGCGGCAGGGCAGGGCGAGCAGTACTTC.

V usage is TRBV7-2 and J usage is TRBJ2-5; perhaps TRBD2 as D (5 bases). The CDR3 length is 15 residues. Germline CDR1 and CDR2: SGHTA and FQGNSA. Trimming removed 4 bases at V and 0 bases at J, with 12 bases between. The CDR3 sequence: CASSSSRGYQETQYF. CDR3 coding DNA: TGTGCCAGCAGCTCGAGCCGGGGATACCAAGAGACCCAGTACTTC.

V is TRBV28 and J is TRBJ2-1; 9 nucleotides line up with TRBD2. The trim removed 1 base at V and 4 bases at J, leaving 5 bases unmatched. The germline gives CDR1 MDHEN, CDR2 SYDVKM. This CDR3 has 16 residues. The CDR3 DNA follows: TGTGCCAGCAGTTTATCCAGCGGGGGGTATTACAATGAGCAGTTCTTC. Amino acid sequence: CASSLSSGGYYNEQFF.

This clone was recorded at least ten times. This sequence joins TRBV3-1 (or the pseudogene TRBV3-2) and TRBJ1-5; no clear D. The CDR3 is made up of 14 amino acids. V lost 4 bases, J lost 3 bases, and 10 bases lay in between. Germline CDR1 reads LGHDT; CDR2 reads YNNKEL (reference sequence). The CDR3 spells CASSPLTTNQPQHF. CDR3 coding DNA: TGTGCCAGCAGCCCCCTGACTACCAATCAGCCCCAGCATTTT.

The chain has TRBV2 and TRBJ2-2; maybe TRBD1 (5 bases). The CDR3 is made up of 14 amino acids. Trimming stripped 6 bases from V and 4 bases from J, with 12 bases between. Germline CDR1 reads SNHLY; CDR2 reads FYNNEI. The CDR3 DNA reads TGTGCCAGCAGGGCCAGGGATGGCACCGGGGAGCTGTTTTTT. Its protein is CASRARDGTGELFF.

V and J are TRBV5-1 and TRBJ1-4; D remains unclear. The CDR3 totals 14 residues. V lost 0 bases to trimming and J lost 8 bases, with 11 bases between them. Germline V gives CDR1 SGHRS, CDR2 YFSETQ. CDR3 bases: TGCGCCAGCAGCTTGGGAGGCAGTAGCGAAAAACTGTTTTTT. Its protein is CASSLGGSSEKLFF.

This clone was picked up a small number of times. The gene calls are TRBV10-3 and TRBJ1-2, with unresolved D. V lost 0 bases, J lost 4 bases, and 12 bases lay in between. Germline V gives CDR1 ENHRY, CDR2 SYGVKD. The CDR3 runs to 15 residues. CDR3 amino acids: CAISESAVASYGYTF. As DNA, the CDR3 is TGTGCCATCAGTGAGTCGGCTGTCGCTAGCTATGGCTACACCTTC.

The rearrangement joins TRBV19 to TRBJ1-2; D unclear. This CDR3 is 18 amino acids long. The V end was cut by 7 bases, the J end by 8 bases, with 32 bases between. Germline V gene sequence: CDR1 LNHDA, CDR2 SQIVND (reference sequence). The CDR3 spells CASKEEARETRRTRGYTF. In nucleotides, the CDR3 is TGTGCCAGTAAGGAGGAGGCGAGGGAAACGAGAAGGACGAGGGGCTACACCTTC.

The chain joins TRBV19 to TRBJ2-5, with D perhaps TRBD2 (7 bases). From germline, CDR1 is LNHDA and CDR2 SQIVND (reference sequence). The CDR3 has 15 amino acids. The germline V and J ends were trimmed by 6 bases and 0 bases, with 14 bases remaining between them. The CDR3 nucleotides read TGTGCCAGTAGATCGGCGGGGGCCTACCAAGAGACCCAGTACTTC. It specifies CASRSAGAYQETQYF.

This chain joins TRBV5-1 and TRBJ1-5, with D possibly being TRBD1 (5 bases). V was trimmed by 4 bases and J by 0 bases, leaving 11 bases between them. Germline values: CDR1 SGHRS, CDR2 YFSETQ. The CDR3 is 15 residues long. The CDR3 DNA reads as TGCGCCAGCAGCCTGGGGGGACTTAGCAATCAGCCCCAGCATTTT. This sequence encodes CASSLGGLSNQPQHF.

The CDR3 sequence is CATELNGGNTIYF. The CDR3 DNA reads TGTGCCACCGAATTAAACGGGGGAAACACCATATATTTT. The chain uses TRBV2 and TRBJ1-3, with no clear D. The CDR3 length is 13 residues. V gave up 10 bases and J gave up 4 bases, with 14 bases separating them. Germline CDR1 reads SNHLY; CDR2 reads FYNNEI.

This chain connects TRBV5-1 to TRBJ1-6, with D uncertain. Trimming shortened V by 3 bases and J by 6 bases, and 13 bases separated the two germline ends. From germline, CDR1 is SGHRS and CDR2 YFSETQ. The CDR3 totals 15 residues. The CDR3 sequence is CASSYHREGNSPLHF. In DNA, the CDR3 is TGCGCCAGCAGCTATCACCGGGAGGGTAATTCACCCCTCCACTTT.

The chain joins TRBV6-5 to TRBJ1-1; D unresolved. This CDR3 has 12 amino acids. Germline assignment: CDR1 MNHEY and CDR2 SVGAGI. Trimming pared 8 bases from V and 4 bases from J, leaving 11 bases between. CDR3 nucleotide sequence: TGTGCCAGCGGGCCAGTATCCACTGAAGCTTTCTTT. Amino acids: CASGPVSTEAFF.

Only one count was recorded for this clone. V and J are TRBV6-5 and TRBJ1-3, with TRBD1 identical over 7 bases. V lost 3 bases, J lost 0 bases, and 2 bases stayed unmatched. The CDR3 loop spans 15 amino acids. Germline CDR1 and CDR2: MNHEY and SVGAGI. CDR3 DNA: TGTGCCAGCAGTTATTCAGGGGGCTCTGGAAACACCATATATTTT. Protein: CASSYSGGSGNTIYF.

The chain is built from TRBV18 and TRBJ2-3, with 8 bases matching TRBD2. Germline V gene data show CDR1 as KGHSH and CDR2 as LQKENI. V lost 3 bases, J lost 8 bases, and 1 base stayed unmatched. This CDR3 has 12 residues. The CDR3 nucleotides read TGTGCCAGCTCACCTAGCGGGGCTACGCAGTATTTT. This codes for CASSPSGATQYF.

The rearrangement joins TRBV2 to TRBJ1-2, with a possible D match to TRBD1 (6 bases). The CDR3 length is 15 residues. V was pared by 3 bases and J by 4 bases, with 15 bases between. Looked up from germline, CDR1 is SNHLY and CDR2 is FYNNEI. This chain's CDR3 is CASSDHRANFYGYTF. The CDR3 bases are TGTGCCAGCAGTGACCACAGGGCTAACTTCTATGGCTACACCTTC.